Included here is one T cell receptor (beta chain) sequence, with context. Original handling: For nucleated cells, counts were estimated from reference gene primer amplification. Generated by immunoSEQ multiplex PCR, the TCRdb table keeps only in-frame clones and is missing some. The DNA gave D and trimming, while V, J and clone size come from that table. The table has about 220,000 clones, approximately 77% seen once. The data originate from a study of blood T cell repertoires in COVID-19. Study in general: Some COVID-19 samples were acute and others convalescent; all came from the United States, Italy and Spain. PBMCs, B-cell-depleted T cells, or T cells were the source of the cDNA or gDNA that made up the material.

The V gene lost 2 bases and the J gene lost 6 bases, with 12 bases spanning the gap. The germline gives CDR1 SGHTA, CDR2 FQGNSA. The CDR3 loop spans 14 amino acids. The chain is built from TRBV7-2 and TRBJ2-3; D remains unclear. This receptor was identified in a woman aged 80 or older with acute or convalescent COVID-19. The sample was peripheral blood. The CDR3 reads CASSLRQLRDTQYF. The CDR3 nucleotides are TGTGCCAGCAGCTTACGGCAGTTGAGGGATACGCAGTATTTT.